A selection of T cell receptor beta chains follows, all from one sample in a study of T cells in Graves' hyperthyroidism and ophthalmopathy. One entry per CDR3 protein, called by TCRdb with MiXCR from the multiplex PCR reads. Of a few hundred thousand distinct CDR3 sequences detected, 13% appear once; the ten largest clones hold 20%. Specimen: blood. All receptors derive from a man under 40 with Graves' hyperthyroidism that later progressed to Graves' ophthalmopathy. Both conserved end residues are part of each CDR3. D genes are given only for firm matches. Clone size, where shown, is once, few, many, or a class for clones that have expanded.

>TRBJ2-3|TRBD2|TRBV10-3|many
CAISDRTSGGAFSTDTQYF
TGTGCCATCAGTGACCGGACTAGCGGGGGGGCTTTTAGCACAGATACGCAGTATTTT
>TRBJ2-2|NA|TRBV5-1|many
CASSLDYPNTGELFF
TGCGCCAGCAGCTTGGACTACCCGAACACCGGGGAGCTGTTTTTT
>TRBJ2-7|TRBD2|TRBV6-4|NA
CASRKTSGAIEQYF
TGTGCCAGCAGGAAGACTAGCGGGGCCATCGAGCAGTACTTC
>TRBJ1-1|NA|TRBV5-5|many
CASSLAVVTEAFF
TGTGCCAGCAGCTTGGCTGTGGTAACTGAAGCTTTCTTT
>TRBJ1-5|NA|TRBV2|many
CASLGLGGNQPQHF
TGTGCCAGCTTAGGACTTGGGGGCAATCAGCCCCAGCATTTT
>TRBJ1-1|NA|TRBV12-3/TRBV12-4|many
CASRLRGRTEAFF
TGTGCCAGCAGGTTACGGGGGAGAACTGAAGCTTTCTTT
>TRBJ1-4|NA|TRBV2|NA
CASSESVPWAERGKLFF
TGTGCCAGCAGTGAGAGTGTGCCGTGGGCAGAACGTGGAAAACTGTTTTTT
>TRBJ1-5|TRBD1|TRBV2|many
CASRATGGVYQPQHF
TGTGCCAGCAGGGCAACAGGGGGGGTCTATCAGCCCCAGCATTTT
>TRBJ2-3|NA|TRBV7-8|many
CASSLPYGTDTQYF
TGTGCCAGCAGCTTGCCGTACGGCACAGATACGCAGTATTTT
>TRBJ1-2|NA|TRBV9|many
CASSVDLGWDDYGYTF
TGTGCCAGCAGCGTAGACCTTGGATGGGACGACTATGGCTACACCTTC
>TRBJ2-4|TRBD1|TRBV7-8|many
CASSPGTGKAKNIQYF
TGTGCCAGCAGCCCAGGGACAGGGAAAGCCAAAAACATTCAGTACTTC
>TRBJ2-1|TRBD1|TRBV24-1|NA
CATSDLKPGQGMKDEQFF
TGTGCCACCAGTGATCTCAAACCGGGACAGGGGATGAAGGATGAGCAGTTCTTC
>TRBJ1-2|TRBD1|TRBV9|NA
CASSPRPGQGGDGYTF
TGTGCCAGCAGCCCGAGGCCCGGACAGGGCGGGGATGGCTACACCTTC
>TRBJ2-7|TRBD2|TRBV19|few
CASSFLAGGPYEQYF
TGTGCCAGTAGTTTTCTAGCGGGGGGGCCCTACGAGCAGTACTTC
>TRBJ2-2|NA|TRBV5-1|few
CASSLERRTGELFF
TGCGCCAGCAGCTTGGAGAGGCGCACCGGGGAGCTGTTTTTT
>TRBJ1-2|TRBD1|TRBV2|NA
CASSEDRGHGYTF
TGTGCCAGCAGTGAAGACAGGGGGCATGGCTACACCTTC
>TRBJ2-7|NA|TRBV14|NA
CASSQDQQQYF
TGTGCCAGCAGCCAAGATCAGCAGCAGTACTTC
>TRBJ1-2|NA|TRBV12-3/TRBV12-4|many
CASSPQRGLDGYTF
TGTGCCAGCAGTCCCCAGAGGGGCCTCGATGGCTACACCTTC
>TRBJ2-5|NA|TRBV11-3|many
CASSPRGGKETQYF
TGTGCCAGCAGCCCGAGGGGCGGAAAAGAGACCCAGTACTTC
>TRBJ2-1|NA|TRBV6-1|few
CASSYVWGNSEQFF
TGTGCCAGCAGTTATGTTTGGGGGAACAGTGAGCAGTTCTTC
>TRBJ1-2|NA|TRBV6-1|many
CASSLGRSNYGYTF
TGTGCCAGCAGTCTGGGCAGGAGTAACTATGGCTACACCTTC
>TRBJ2-3|NA|TRBV6-1|many
CASSDLDFSTDTQYF
TGTGCCAGCAGTGATTTGGACTTTAGCACAGATACGCAGTATTTT
>TRBJ1-1|NA|TRBV27|few
CASSLLGGDTEAFF
TGTGCCAGCAGTTTACTGGGAGGGGACACTGAAGCTTTCTTT
>TRBJ1-4|NA|TRBV7-9|NA
CASSPTPLLRKTNEKLFF
TGTGCCAGCAGCCCCACGCCCCTATTAAGGAAAACTAATGAAAAACTGTTTTTT
>TRBJ2-7|NA|TRBV19|NA
CASSIGHSSYEQYF
TGTGCCAGTAGTATCGGACATTCGTCCTACGAGCAGTACTTC
>TRBJ2-4|NA|TRBV6-1|many
CASSWTGLLAANIQYF
TGTGCCAGCAGTTGGACAGGGCTACTAGCGGCAAACATTCAGTACTTC
>TRBJ2-1|NA|TRBV12-3/TRBV12-4|many
CASSLGFEQFF
TGTGCCAGCAGCTTGGGGTTTGAGCAGTTCTTC
>TRBJ2-1|NA|TRBV3-1|many
CASSQGYSEQFF
TGTGCCAGCAGCCAAGGGTACAGTGAGCAGTTCTTC
>TRBJ1-4|NA|TRBV20-1|NA
CSARDRRGGGNEKLFF
TGCAGTGCTAGAGATCGAAGGGGGGGAGGGAATGAAAAACTGTTTTTT
>TRBJ2-5|NA|TRBV4-1|NA
CASSQWRGETQYF
TGCGCCAGCAGCCAGTGGAGGGGAGAGACCCAGTACTTC
>TRBJ1-4|NA|TRBV7-2|NA
CASSLNQRGVVEKLFF
TGTGCCAGCAGCTTAAACCAACGGGGGGTGGTGGAAAAACTGTTTTTT
>TRBJ2-1|NA|TRBV6-1|many
CASTQVGNEQFF
TGTGCCAGCACTCAGGTGGGCAATGAGCAGTTCTTC
>TRBJ2-1|TRBD1|TRBV30|NA
CAWSVGQGANEQFF
TGTGCCTGGAGTGTTGGTCAGGGGGCCAATGAGCAGTTCTTC
>TRBJ2-3|TRBD2|TRBV29-1|few
CSVAGAAGTSGPWDTQYF
TGCAGCGTTGCGGGAGCCGCCGGGACTAGCGGTCCATGGGATACGCAGTATTTT
>TRBJ1-2|NA|TRBV30|few
CAWSLTGGNYGYTF
TGTGCCTGGAGTCTAACGGGTGGGAACTATGGCTACACCTTC
>TRBJ2-6|NA|TRBV6-5|NA
CASSYRESGANVLTF
TGTGCCAGCAGTTACCGGGAATCTGGGGCCAACGTCCTGACTTTC
>TRBJ1-3|NA|TRBV7-2|many
CASSPRTILDGNTIYF
TGTGCCAGCAGCCCTCGGACAATTCTTGATGGAAACACCATATATTTT
>TRBJ1-4|TRBD1|TRBV27|many
CASSPAYGRGEKLFF
TGTGCCAGCAGTCCCGCCTACGGCAGGGGGGAAAAACTGTTTTTT
>TRBJ1-1|NA|TRBV7-9|NA
CASSVLFPAGPTNTEAFF
TGTGCCAGCAGCGTTTTGTTTCCGGCGGGACCCACGAACACTGAAGCTTTCTTT
>TRBJ2-1|TRBD1|TRBV6-1|many
CASSTRDRANEQFF
TGTGCCAGCAGTACCCGCGACAGGGCCAATGAGCAGTTCTTC
>TRBJ1-6|TRBD1|TRBV12-3/TRBV12-4|many
CASSWTGGGNSPLHF
TGTGCCAGCAGTTGGACAGGGGGAGGTAATTCACCCCTCCACTTT
>TRBJ2-3|TRBD1|TRBV11-3|many
CASSYGTGSTSSTDTQYF
TGTGCCAGCAGCTACGGGACAGGTTCGACCTCTAGCACAGATACGCAGTATTTT
>TRBJ2-1|NA|TRBV6-2/TRBV6-3|many
CASSRLSNGDNEQFF
TGTGCCAGCAGTAGGCTGAGCAATGGCGACAATGAGCAGTTCTTC
>TRBJ1-1|TRBD1|TRBV6-2/TRBV6-3|NA
CASSYRGTGAEAFF
TGTGCCAGCAGTTATCGGGGGACAGGGGCTGAAGCTTTCTTT
>TRBJ2-7|TRBD2|TRBV12-3/TRBV12-4|NA
CASSGGTSRYYEQYF
TGTGCCAGCAGCGGCGGGACTAGCAGATACTACGAGCAGTACTTC
>TRBJ2-5|TRBD1|TRBV27|NA
CASNTRDREGETQYF
TGTGCCAGCAATACCAGGGACAGGGAAGGGGAGACCCAGTACTTC
>TRBJ1-4|NA|TRBV28|few
CASRLFVTVGNEKLFF
TGTGCCAGCAGGTTATTCGTCACAGTAGGTAATGAAAAACTGTTTTTT
>TRBJ1-2|NA|TRBV6-1|many
CASSSSGGYYGYTF
TGTGCCAGCAGTTCCAGCGGCGGATACTATGGCTACACCTTC
>TRBJ2-3|NA|TRBV5-1|NA
CASSLGQSTNTQYF
TGCGCCAGCAGCTTGGGCCAGAGCACAAATACGCAGTATTTT
>TRBJ1-1|NA|TRBV28|many
CASSTSSPGPSVTEAFF
TGTGCCAGCAGCACCTCATCCCCGGGCCCCTCTGTCACTGAAGCTTTCTTT
>TRBJ1-6|NA|TRBV20-1|NA
CSVRTAVNSPLHF
TGCAGTGTTCGGACGGCTGTCAATTCACCCCTCCACTTT
>TRBJ1-1|NA|TRBV19|few
CASFWADTEAFF
TGTGCCAGTTTCTGGGCGGACACTGAAGCTTTCTTT